This paragraph reports one TCR beta chain. The antigen is not known. This sample was taken from a study of CD8 T cells in ankylosing spondylitis. Trimming removed 0 bases from V and 7 bases from J, with 16 bases in between. The CDR3 consists of 16 residues. Germline CDR1 MNHEY, CDR2 SVGEGT. The study, taken as a whole, reports: It was reported that disease-linked clones were significantly enriched in matched ankylosing spondylitis synovial fluid.

TCRdb re-called the 5' RACE reads through MiXCR, storing one row per CDR3 protein. The data contain about 340,000 distinct CDR3 sequences, roughly 15% of them seen just once; the ten biggest clones take up 0.95% to 1.4%. Sequencing was performed on blood, either unsorted or a sorted T cell fraction (not recorded which). The sequence derives from a male donor with ankylosing spondylitis or in good health (not recorded which). The chain employs TRBV6-2 or TRBV6-3 and TRBJ2-1; TRBD1 might be the D (5 bases). CDR3 residues: CASSYSIAFSGNEQFF. In nucleotides, the CDR3 is TGTGCCAGCAGTTACTCGATAGCTTTCTCAGGGAATGAGCAGTTCTTC.